A single T cell receptor (beta chain) is shown here with its context. Its antigen is unknown. The data derive from a study of T cells expressing NK-cell markers. Overall study findings and caveats: Among several donors, these clonotypes also ranked first in the CD3+CD56-NKG2C+ fraction.

TCR beta libraries carry UMIs added by 5'RACE template switching. TCRdb reprocessed the 5' RACE reads, with one entry per CDR3 protein and no DNA. The sample includes 500,000 to 700,000 distinct CDR3 sequences. This CDR3 has 16 residues. Germline CDR1 SEHNR, CDR2 FQNEAQ (reference sequence). The sequenced sample consisted of blood T cells: a sorted CD56 or NKG2C T cell subset, CD4+ or CD8+ T cells, or bulk PBMC T cells (not recorded which). This chain connects TRBV7-9 to TRBJ2-1; TCRdb gives TRBD2 as the D gene, but with no DNA this cannot be confirmed. The source is a man aged 18 to 35 in good health. CDR3 amino acids: CASSLAKTSAQNEQFF.